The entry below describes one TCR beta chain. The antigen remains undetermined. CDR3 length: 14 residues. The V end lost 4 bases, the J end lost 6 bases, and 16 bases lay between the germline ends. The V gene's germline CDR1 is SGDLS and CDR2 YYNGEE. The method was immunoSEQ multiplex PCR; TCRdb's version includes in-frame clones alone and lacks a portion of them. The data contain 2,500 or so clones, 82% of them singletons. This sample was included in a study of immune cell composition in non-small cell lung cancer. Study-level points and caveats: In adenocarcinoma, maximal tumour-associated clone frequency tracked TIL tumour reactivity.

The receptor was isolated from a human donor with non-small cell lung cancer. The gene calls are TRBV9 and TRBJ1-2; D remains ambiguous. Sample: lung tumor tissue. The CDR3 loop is CASSSSGGLDGYTF. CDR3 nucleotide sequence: TGTGCCAGCAGCTCTAGTGGAGGGTTGGATGGCTACACCTTC.